The next 27 T cell receptor beta chains were all read from a single sample in a study of blood T cell repertoires in COVID-19. Only in-frame clones appear in the TCRdb table, and some are missing; sequencing was by immunoSEQ multiplex PCR. Counted here are more than 110,000 clones, 75% to 90% occurring once; the ten biggest clones make up roughly 11%. What was sequenced was peripheral blood. These receptors all come from a woman of 80 years or more with acute or convalescent COVID-19.

This chain uses TRBV5-1 with TRBJ2-1; TRBD2 matches 10 bases. The V gene's germline CDR1 is SGHRS and CDR2 YFSETQ. This CDR3 contains 14 residues. Trimming removed 2 bases from V and 9 bases from J; junction bases left unmatched: 5. The CDR3 coding sequence is TGCGCCAGCAGCTTTGGGTCTAGCGGGGGTGAGCAGTTCTTC. As protein: CASSFGSSGGEQFF.

The chain links TRBV5-1 to TRBJ1-6; maybe TRBD1 (5 bases). This CDR3 comprises 17 residues. The germline V and J ends were trimmed by 0 bases and 6 bases, with 16 bases remaining between them. Germline values: CDR1 SGHRS, CDR2 YFSETQ. This CDR3 is CASSLDLLGQANSPLHF. The CDR3 bases are TGCGCCAGCAGCTTGGACCTCCTAGGACAAGCTAATTCACCCCTCCACTTT.

Worth noting for this clone: The sample contains more than one DNA sequence encoding this CDR3. The chain carries TRBV6-2 or TRBV6-3 and TRBJ1-5; no reliable D call. The CDR3 has 16 residues. Germline V gene sequence: CDR1 MNHEY, CDR2 SVGEGT. Trimming stripped 0 bases from V and 2 bases from J, with 11 bases between. Written as DNA, the CDR3 is TGTGCCAGCAGTTACTCGAAGGGAGTGGGCAATCAGCCCCAGCATTTT. Its translation is CASSYSKGVGNQPQHF.

In DNA form, the CDR3 reads TGTGCCAGCAGCTCACGAAGGGGGTTTGCAGGTAATGAGCAGTTCTTC. Its protein is CASSSRRGFAGNEQFF. This chain uses TRBV7-6 with TRBJ2-1, with D possibly matching TRBD1 (6 bases). Trimming took 4 bases from V and 7 from J, leaving 20 bases between them. This CDR3 contains 16 residues. Per germline, CDR1 SGHVS and CDR2 FNYEAQ.

The table lists this clone with a count of one. The rearrangement uses TRBV2 and TRBJ1-6, with 8 positions matching TRBD1. CDR1 and CDR2 from the germline V gene are SNHLY and FYNNEI. The CDR3 has 12 amino acids. Losses at the gene ends were 8 bases for V and 9 bases for J; bases not matched to a gene: 3. CDR3 DNA: TGTGCCAGCGGGACAGGAACTTCACCCCTCCACTTT. Protein sequence: CASGTGTSPLHF. The full variable domain, completed using reference TRBV2 and TRBJ1-6, is EPEVTQTPSHQVTQMGQEVILRCVPISNHLYFYWYRQILGQKVEFLVSFYNNEISEKSEIFDDQFSVERPDGSNFTLKIRSTKLEDSAMYFCASGTGTSPLHFGNGTRLTVT.

The chain is built from TRBV7-6 and TRBJ1-2, with 7 bases lining up with TRBD1. The CDR3 consists of 16 residues. V trimming: 5 bases; J trimming: 4 bases; junction bases outside the gene matches: 13. CDR1 and CDR2 (germline): SGHVS, FNYEAQ. The CDR3 DNA follows: TGTGCCAGCAGCCCCCAGACAGGGAGTCGTGGCTATGGCTACACCTTC. Translation: CASSPQTGSRGYGYTF.

This clone has more than one count but fewer than ten. The chain links TRBV7-9 to TRBJ2-2; 9 nucleotides align to TRBD1. The germline V gene has CDR1 SEHNR and CDR2 FQNEAQ (reference sequence). V gave up 5 bases and J gave up 1 base; unmatched junction bases: 5. The CDR3 consists of 16 residues. In DNA, the CDR3 is TGTGCCAGCAGCCCTCCGGGACAGGGGAACACCGGGGAGCTGTTTTTT. Its translation is CASSPPGQGNTGELFF.

In regard to this clone: The sample contains more than one DNA sequence encoding this CDR3. This chain connects TRBV5-1 to TRBJ2-5; 7 positions match TRBD2. The CDR3 contains 15 residues. Germline V gives CDR1 SGHRS, CDR2 YFSETQ. Trimming cost V 0 bases and J 2 bases; bases outside gene matches: 4. CDR3 residues: CASSLVSGGQETQYF. The CDR3 nucleotides read TGCGCCAGCAGCTTGGTATCGGGGGGACAAGAGACCCAGTACTTC.

The chain uses TRBV7-2 and TRBJ1-2, with 7 positions matching TRBD1. Per the germline V gene, CDR1 is SGHTA and CDR2 is FQGNSA. Germline trimming cut 1 base from V and 3 bases from J; bases unmatched to any gene: 8. The CDR3 extends over 16 amino acids. This CDR3 is CASSLGPTGLDYGYTF. The DNA for the CDR3 is TGTGCCAGCAGCTTAGGGCCGACAGGGTTAGACTATGGCTACACCTTC.

This clone appeared once. The chain uses TRBV21-1 and TRBJ2-7; TRBD2 reflects the table's D call only, with no check against the DNA. TRBV21-1 counts as a pseudogene. The CDR3 covers 15 residues. The CDR3 DNA reads TGTGCCAGCAGCGCCAGGACTAGCGGGGGGTACGAGCAGTACTTC. It translates to CASSARTSGGYEQYF.

The V gene is TRBV12-3 or TRBV12-4, the J gene TRBJ2-1; 7 nucleotides line up with TRBD1. The CDR3 loop spans 13 amino acids. J lost 8 bases, V lost 6 bases, and 7 bases had no gene match. CDR3 residues: CASRRQGSYEQFF. CDR3 DNA sequence: TGTGCCAGCAGAAGACAGGGTAGTTATGAGCAGTTCTTC.

The chain has TRBV5-1 and TRBJ2-2; TRBD1 might be the D (6 bases). The CDR3 is made up of 14 amino acids. Germline assignment: CDR1 SGHRS and CDR2 YFSETQ. Trimming took off 0 bases at V and 5 bases at J, with 8 bases between the two ends. The CDR3 here is CASSLEGETGELFF. The CDR3 DNA follows: TGCGCCAGCAGCTTGGAGGGGGAAACCGGGGAGCTGTTTTTT.

The chain recombines TRBV5-1 with TRBJ1-2, with TRBD1 matching over 12 bases. The CDR3 spans 15 residues. Unmatched junction bases numbered 9, after V lost 4 bases and J lost 8 bases. Germline CDR1 SGHRS, CDR2 YFSETQ. CDR3 protein: CASSLSPGTGGGYTF. CDR3 in DNA: TGCGCCAGCAGCCTGAGTCCCGGGACAGGGGGCGGCTACACCTTC.

V is TRBV5-1 and J is TRBJ2-1; D call uncertain. The CDR3 covers 13 residues. Between the trimmed V and J ends, which lost 5 bases and 2 bases, there was a span of 8 bases. The germline CDR1 and CDR2 sequences are SGHRS and YFSETQ. The CDR3 sequence is CASRAGTYNEQFF. The CDR3 region has the DNA TGCGCCAGCAGGGCAGGAACCTACAATGAGCAGTTCTTC. Filled out from reference TRBV5-1 and TRBJ2-1, the complete variable domain reads KAGVTQTPRYLIKTRGQQVTLSCSPISGHRSVSWYQQTPGQGLQFLFEYFSETQRNKGNFPGRFSGRQFSNSRSEMNVSTLELGDSALYLCASRAGTYNEQFFGPGTRLTVL.

The J gene is TRBJ2-7, the V gene TRBV7-3, with TRBD2 as a possible D gene (7 bases). Deletions cut 2 bases from V and 2 bases from J, with 13 bases between. CDR1 is SGHTA and CDR2 is FQGTGA in the germline V gene. CDR3 length: 15 residues. CDR3 DNA sequence: TGTGCCAGCAGCTTAGCCTACGGGGGGCCCTACGAGCAGTACTTC. It yields the protein CASSLAYGGPYEQYF.

The rearrangement links TRBV6-1 to TRBJ1-1, with D perhaps TRBD1 (5 bases). This CDR3 has 13 residues. Germline V lookup: CDR1 MNHNS, CDR2 SASEGT. V lost 3 bases and J lost 9, with 14 bases in between. DNA of the CDR3: TGTGCCAGCAGTGAGGAACGGGGACTTAAAGCTTTCTTT. It encodes CASSEERGLKAFF.

V is TRBV12-3 or TRBV12-4 and J is TRBJ1-5; D is ambiguous. Between the trimmed V and J ends, which lost 2 bases and 6 bases, there was a span of 8 bases. This CDR3 is 13 amino acids long. This CDR3 is CASSLKEIQPQHF. The CDR3 DNA follows: TGTGCCAGCAGTTTAAAGGAGATTCAGCCCCAGCATTTT.

The rearrangement joins TRBV6-6 to TRBJ1-1; D is perhaps TRBD1 (5 bases). Trimming took 5 bases from V and 1 from J, leaving 11 bases between them. Germline lookup yields CDR1 MNHNY and CDR2 SVGAGI (reference sequence). CDR3 length: 14 residues. In DNA form, the CDR3 reads TGTGCCAGCAGTATCAGGAGGGGGAACACTGAAGCTTTCTTT. It encodes CASSIRRGNTEAFF.

The gene calls are TRBV5-1 and TRBJ2-5, with D possibly matching TRBD2 (7 bases). The CDR3 spans 15 residues. In germline, CDR1 is SGHRS, CDR2 YFSETQ. V lost 4 bases and J lost 5, with 18 bases in between. This chain's CDR3 is CASSPDNGGPETQYF. CDR3 nucleotide sequence: TGCGCCAGCAGCCCGGACAACGGGGGGCCTGAGACCCAGTACTTC.

The rearrangement joins TRBV6-5 to TRBJ1-2; D call uncertain. Germline values: CDR1 MNHEY, CDR2 SVGAGI. V lost 6 bases, J lost 2 bases, and 7 bases lay in between. CDR3 size: 12 residues. The DNA for the CDR3 is TGTGCCAGCAGAACAGCCAACTATGGCTACACCTTC. Amino acid sequence: CASRTANYGYTF.

V usage is TRBV11-2 and J usage is TRBJ2-3; D unresolved. The CDR3 extends over 14 amino acids. The V end was cut by 1 base, the J end by 0 bases, with 5 bases between. Germline-derived CDR1 and CDR2 are SGHAT and FQNNGV. The CDR3 spells CASSLGLSTDTQYF. The CDR3 nucleotides read TGTGCCAGCAGCTTAGGACTTAGCACAGATACGCAGTATTTT.

V usage is TRBV6-6 and J usage is TRBJ1-2; no firm D call. The CDR3 runs to 13 residues. V lost 6 bases, J lost 6 bases, and 14 bases lay in between. Germline V CDR1 and CDR2: MNHNY, SVGAGI (reference sequence). The CDR3 loop is CASSPVWANGYTF. In DNA, the CDR3 is TGTGCCAGCAGCCCGGTTTGGGCGAATGGCTACACCTTC.

The genes are TRBV6-6 and TRBJ1-3; D is uncertain. The CDR3 is made up of 15 amino acids. Trimming shortened V by 6 bases and J by 4 bases, and 16 bases separated the two germline ends. In germline, CDR1 is MNHNY, CDR2 SVGAGI (reference sequence). CDR3 sequence reads: CASSPSTHTGNTIYF. The CDR3 region has the DNA TGTGCCAGCAGCCCCTCCACACACACGGGAAACACCATATATTTT.

V is TRBV5-1 and J is TRBJ1-1; D gene uncertain. Deletions cut 0 bases from V and 2 bases from J, with 8 bases between. The CDR3 sequence is 14 residues long. The germline V gene has CDR1 SGHRS and CDR2 YFSETQ. The CDR3 coding sequence is TGCGCCAGCAGCTTGGAGACATATAACACTGAAGCTTTCTTT. As protein: CASSLETYNTEAFF.

This clone was seen only a few times. The V gene is TRBV27, the J gene TRBJ1-5; D ambiguous. The CDR3 consists of 15 residues. Trimming cost V 0 bases and J 0 bases, with 6 bases left between them. Per germline, CDR1 MNHEY and CDR2 SMNVEV (reference sequence). CDR3 sequence (DNA): TGTGCCAGCAGTTTATCGACTTATAGCAATCAGCCCCAGCATTTT. This sequence encodes CASSLSTYSNQPQHF.

This rearrangement joins TRBV11-1 to TRBJ1-2; D unresolved. The CDR3 consists of 13 residues. The germline V gene has CDR1 SGHAT and CDR2 FQDESV (reference sequence). V was clipped by 1 base and J by 3 bases, with 6 bases between them. CDR3: CASSLDGYYGYTF. The CDR3 DNA follows: TGTGCCAGCAGCTTAGACGGGTACTATGGCTACACCTTC.

The chain recombines TRBV9 with TRBJ2-3; 10 bases match TRBD2. This CDR3 has 17 amino acids. V was pared by 0 bases and J by 6 bases, with 10 bases of the junction left unmatched. CDR1 is SGDLS, CDR2 YYNGEE, per germline. CDR3 nucleotide sequence: TGTGCCAGCAGCGTAGGCAGACTAGCGGGCGGGGGGGATACGCAGTATTTT. It codes for CASSVGRLAGGGDTQYF. Complete variable domain (other parts from reference TRBV9 and TRBJ2-3): DSGVTQTPKHLITATGQRVTLRCSPRSGDLSVYWYQQSLDQGLQFLIQYYNGEERAKGNILERFSAQQFPDLHSELNLSSLELGDSALYFCASSVGRLAGGGDTQYFGPGTRLTVL.